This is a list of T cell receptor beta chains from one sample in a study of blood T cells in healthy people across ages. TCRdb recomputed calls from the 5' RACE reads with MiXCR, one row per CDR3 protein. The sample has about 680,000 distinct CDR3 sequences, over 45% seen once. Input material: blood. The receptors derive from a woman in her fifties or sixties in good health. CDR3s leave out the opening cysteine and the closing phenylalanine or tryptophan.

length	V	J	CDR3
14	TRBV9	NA	ASSVSLSGSYNEQY
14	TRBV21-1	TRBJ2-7	ASSKVPGGGDYEQY
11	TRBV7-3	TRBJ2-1	ASSLNLAGTQF
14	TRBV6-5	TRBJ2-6	ASRSLPGSGANVLT
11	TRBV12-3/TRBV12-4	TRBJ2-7	ASSPTDADEQY
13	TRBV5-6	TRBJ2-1	ASSLVGGGDNEQF
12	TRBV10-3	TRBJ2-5	AISESAKQETQY
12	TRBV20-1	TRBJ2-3	SARDRHLPDTQY
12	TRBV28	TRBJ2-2	ASSTPGNTGELF
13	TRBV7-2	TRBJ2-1	ASLFRRSSYNEQF
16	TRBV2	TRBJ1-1	ASSEWFPGQTKNTEAF
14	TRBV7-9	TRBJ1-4	ASSLEGFSANEKLF
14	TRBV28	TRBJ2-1	ASEGLAARSYNEQF
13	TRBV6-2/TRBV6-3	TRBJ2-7	ASSYVQGPTYEQY
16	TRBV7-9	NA	ASGGEFKKGQVPYEQY
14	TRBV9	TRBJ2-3	ASSPRLAGNTDTQY
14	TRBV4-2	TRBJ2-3	ASSQYSGGETDTQY
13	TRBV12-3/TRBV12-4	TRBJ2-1	ASSLYSDNYNEQF
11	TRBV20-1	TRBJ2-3	SAEGVVSNTQY
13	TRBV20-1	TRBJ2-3	SAREREVATDTQY
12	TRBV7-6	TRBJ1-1	ASSLSNLNTEAF
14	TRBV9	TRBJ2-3	ASSRTSGERTDTQY
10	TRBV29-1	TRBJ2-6	SVASGANVLT
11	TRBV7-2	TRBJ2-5	ASSTDRRETQY
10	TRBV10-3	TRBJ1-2	AIRGQAEGYT
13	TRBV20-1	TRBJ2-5	STRDILGDQETQY
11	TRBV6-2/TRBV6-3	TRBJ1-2	ASKEEATYGYT
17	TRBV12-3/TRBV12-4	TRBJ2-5	ASSFRGGGAMGVQETQY
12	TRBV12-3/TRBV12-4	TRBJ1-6	ASSYGTGNSPLH
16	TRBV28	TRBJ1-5	ASSYEWGTLNSNQPQH
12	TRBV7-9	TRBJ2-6	ASSRQTGANVLT